This entry features one T cell receptor (beta chain) sequence. Its recognized antigen is unknown. It has no much larger one-base neighbor in the sample; base qualities were not kept. TCR beta CDR3 regions were amplified from RNA transcripts. The TCR CDR3 was subjected to a first round of RT-PCR using the HTBI primer set and the Qiagen OneStep RT-PCR kit. The libraries were constructed in a second round of multiplex PCR and then size-selected and purified. Sequencing of the libraries was done on an Illumina HiSeq2000 using paired-end 100 bp reads. The authors' analysis ran thus. SOAPnuke was used to process the raw data, removing reads that contained adapters or uncalled bases, had a mean Phred below 15, or lacked an exact match to the constant primer or identifier. COPE v1.2.5 was used to merge the high-quality paired reads, and each unique nucleotide sequence was defined as a clonotype. MiTCR v1.1 was used to align the clonotypes against IMGT TRBV, TRBD and TRBJ reference segments. The analysis included only V-J combinations with a frequency above 0.0001, which together covered 99% to 99.2% of the repertoires. A TCS score was defined as the ratio between F50 (clonal expansion) and ExV (chaos), using BLOSUM62-based TCRdist between CDR3 peptides within each V-J. Welch's t-statistics and random forest reduced fewer than 550 V-J features to 10 to 15, which were used in a naive Bayes classifier (R e1071). TCRdb reanalyzed the raw reads on its own, using fastp at Q25 for trimming and MiXCR for clone calling, and kept in-frame beta chains. Rows matching on CDR3 protein sequence are summarized as one entry with the most common DNA and genes. The V and J calls come from TCRdb's annotation, not from the publication. The sample table contains roughly 640,000 distinct CDR3 sequences; only one count was recorded for roughly a sixth of them. Under 3.5% of the sample goes to the ten largest clones.

The sample originates from a study of T cells in Graves' hyperthyroidism and ophthalmopathy (dated by TCRdb to the late 2010s). Describing the broader study: Peripheral blood samples were taken at the time of initial diagnosis, prior to any treatment. TCR V-J signatures able to tell the groups apart were searched for in a discovery cohort of approximately 95 patients, of whom under 45 had Graves' ophthalmopathy and around 56 had stable Graves' hyperthyroidism. Prospective prediction of ophthalmopathy was tested in an independent validation cohort consisting of about 20 hyperthyroidism patients and approximately 16 patients who later progressed to ophthalmopathy. The roughly 99 discovery patients were divided at random into training and test sets in a 7:3 ratio. In addition, the study compared T-cell repertoires in thyroid tissue and in blood from roughly 6 Graves' hyperthyroidism patients. Following sampling, methimazole starting at 30 mg daily was given to hyperthyroidism patients, and high-dose intravenous methylprednisolone was given to ophthalmopathy patients. The paper describes TCR Vbeta CDR3 sequencing of 120 to 150 peripheral blood samples, made up of around 41 ophthalmopathy patients, roughly 72 hyperthyroidism patients and about 17 progressor patients.

The germline V gene specifies SGHTA as CDR1 and FQGTGA as CDR2. The CDR3, from cysteine to phenylalanine, totals 14 residues. Only the CDR3 DNA is retained, 42 bases long and in frame from the first base. V was cut back by 5 bases and J by 5 bases, leaving a gap of 16 bases between them. Results the study describes overall, beyond this receptor: No statistical method was used to set the sample size in advance, and investigators knew the group allocation. During validation, the model predicted progression to ophthalmopathy a median of approximately 6.5 months ahead of onset, with almost 71% sensitivity and roughly 72% specificity. Ophthalmopathy was separated from stable hyperthyroidism by a 13 V-J signature model, with approximately 90% sensitivity and about 81% specificity obtained in cross-validation and 80%/75% obtained in testing. Blood samples also contained most of the expanded thyroid clonotypes (frequency above 0.001), which suggests that blood repertoires may reflect thyroid immune responses.

In the ophthalmopathy patients, disease was moderately to severely active, with a Clinical Activity Score of 3 or more, a NOSPECS grade of 4 or more, and a duration of less than 3 months. The study excluded patients with uncontrolled infections, other autoimmune diseases, pregnancy or lactation. Diagnoses were established on the basis of clinical symptoms, serum thyroxine and TRAb, thyroid ultrasound, and orbital computed tomography. PBMCs were separated from over 9 ml of fresh peripheral blood using Ficoll-Paque density gradient centrifugation. Total RNA was extracted with Trizol reagent, and quality was checked on an Agilent 2100 Bioanalyzer.

This TCR was recovered from a woman aged 40 to 55 with Graves' ophthalmopathy. The sequencing sample was made of blood. The receptor chain draws on TRBV7-3 and TRBJ2-7; a weak D assignment points to TRBD2 (6 bases agree). The CDR3: CASSPGTAPNEQYF. The DNA reads as follows: TGTGCCAGCAGCCCGGGGACTGCCCCCAACGAGCAGTACTTC.